This T cell receptor beta chain was identified during a study of cytomegalovirus exposure and HLA in healthy donors. PCR amplification relied on 60 Vbeta primers (plus 13 Jbeta primers). Sequencing used immunoSEQ multiplex PCR; TCRdb keeps in-frame clones, though not all of them. The table lists some 110,000 clones, about four fifths of them singletons. This CDR3 is 13 amino acids long. Germline assignment: CDR1 SGHDT and CDR2 YYEEEE. The trim removed 4 bases at V and 7 bases at J, leaving 5 bases unmatched. The genes are TRBV5-6 and TRBJ1-2; 9 positions match TRBD1. The receptor was isolated from a young man in good health and CMV-seropositive. The sample taken for sequencing was PBMCs. In DNA, the CDR3 is TGTGCCAGCAGCCCCCGGGACAGGGCTGGCTACACCTTC. This translates into CASSPRDRAGYTF.